This TCR beta chain was captured by sequencing in a study of blood T cell repertoires in COVID-19. In the study overall: Researchers got acute and convalescent COVID-19 samples from the United States, Italy and Spain.

TCRdb keeps only in-frame clones here, not all; method: immunoSEQ multiplex PCR. The repertoire holds approximately 100,000 clones, approximately 89% seen once, with 10% in the top ten. The V and J ends lost 6 bases and 1 base, in that order; junction bases with no gene match: 6. The germline gives CDR1 MNHEY, CDR2 SVGAGI. There are 15 residues in the CDR3. The sequenced sample was peripheral blood. The chain uses TRBV6-5 and TRBJ1-1; 9 nucleotides line up with TRBD1. The sequence derives from a man aged 50 or older with acute or convalescent COVID-19. CDR3 residues: CASRATGGRNTEAFF. The DNA for the CDR3 is TGTGCCAGCAGAGCTACAGGGGGCAGGAACACTGAAGCTTTCTTT.